This entry lists 22 T cell receptor beta chains sequenced from one sample in a study of blood T cell repertoires in COVID-19. Here immunoSEQ multiplex PCR was the method, and the copy in TCRdb shows in-frame clones only, minus some. There are 70,000 or so clones in the sample; under 85% occur only once, and roughly 21% lies in the top ten. The sample comprised peripheral blood. The source is a man between 65 and 80 years old with acute or convalescent COVID-19.

This chain links TRBV5-1 with TRBJ2-2; 9 bases align to TRBD1. This CDR3 has 17 amino acids. V was clipped by 0 bases and J by 1 base; unmatched bases: 4. CDR1 is SGHRS, CDR2 YFSETQ, per germline. Written as DNA, the CDR3 is TGCGCCAGCAGCTTGGGTGGGACAGGGATGAACACCGGGGAGCTGTTTTTT. It encodes CASSLGGTGMNTGELFF.

The V gene is TRBV18, the J gene TRBJ2-7; tentative D call: TRBD1 (5 bases). Germline CDR1 is KGHSH and CDR2 is LQKENI. The CDR3 is made up of 13 amino acids. V lost 4 bases to trimming and J lost 0 bases, with 7 bases between them. The CDR3 loop reads CASSQGFSYEQYF. In nucleotides, the CDR3 is TGTGCCAGCTCACAGGGGTTCTCCTACGAGCAGTACTTC.

The chain couples TRBV4-2 to TRBJ1-5; no reliable D call. The CDR3 is 13 amino acids. Germline V CDR1 and CDR2: LGHNA, YNFKEQ. Trimming removed 4 bases at V and 6 bases at J, with 10 bases between. The CDR3 DNA reads TGTGCCAGCAGCCGAGACACGGGTCAGCCCCAGCATTTT. This translates into CASSRDTGQPQHF.

The V gene is TRBV27, the J gene TRBJ2-7, with 8 positions matching TRBD1. This CDR3 region has 16 residues. Germline CDR1 is MNHEY and CDR2 is SMNVEV (reference sequence). Trimming cost V 6 bases and J 0 bases; bases outside gene matches: 10. This chain's CDR3 is CASSPGQGWSSYEQYF. CDR3 DNA sequence: TGTGCCAGCAGCCCCGGACAGGGCTGGAGCTCCTACGAGCAGTACTTC.

The chain couples TRBV5-1 to TRBJ2-1, with D possibly being TRBD2 (5 bases). The CDR3 contains 15 residues. Trimming took off 3 bases at V and 0 bases at J, with 10 bases between the two ends. Germline assignment: CDR1 SGHRS and CDR2 YFSETQ. The CDR3 reads CASSSSGGSYNEQFF. As DNA, the CDR3 is TGCGCCAGCAGCTCGAGCGGAGGCTCCTACAATGAGCAGTTCTTC.

Concerning this clone itself: The same CDR3 can be traced to other DNA sequences in this sample. The rearrangement uses TRBV14 and TRBJ1-2; 8 nucleotides agree with TRBD1. After removal of 1 base from V and 1 base from J, the junction contained 2 bases not matched to a gene. The CDR3 runs to 15 residues. Germline-derived CDR1 and CDR2 are SGHDN and FVKESK. CDR3 in DNA: TGTGCCAGCAGCCAAGTTGACAGGGGTAACTATGGCTACACCTTC. This encodes CASSQVDRGNYGYTF.

In DNA form, the CDR3 reads TGCGCCAGCAGCTTGGGATCGGGAGGGATCCAAGAGACCCAGTACTTC. Translating gives CASSLGSGGIQETQYF. This chain uses TRBV5-1 with TRBJ2-5; 8 nucleotides line up with TRBD2. Germline V CDR1 and CDR2: SGHRS, YFSETQ. J gave up 1 base and V 0 bases, and 5 bases lay outside the gene matches. The CDR3 is made up of 16 amino acids. The whole variable domain, remainder taken from reference TRBV5-1 and TRBJ2-5, is KAGVTQTPRYLIKTRGQQVTLSCSPISGHRSVSWYQQTPGQGLQFLFEYFSETQRNKGNFPGRFSGRQFSNSRSEMNVSTLELGDSALYLCASSLGSGGIQETQYFGPGTRLLVL.

This sequence joins TRBV23-1 and TRBJ2-1; D remains ambiguous. TRBV23-1 is noted as an ORF with a role that remains uncertain. Trimming cost V 2 bases and J 5 bases, with 7 bases left between them. The CDR3 is made up of 13 amino acids. This chain's CDR3 is CASSQKAHNEQFF. The CDR3 DNA is TGCGCCAGCAGTCAAAAAGCCCACAATGAGCAGTTCTTC.

CDR3 protein: CAGAGGYNEQFF. The CDR3 nucleotides are TGTGCCGGGGCCGGGGGGTACAATGAGCAGTTCTTC. This chain connects TRBV27 to TRBJ2-1; 7 bases fit TRBD2. Per germline, CDR1 MNHEY and CDR2 SMNVEV (reference sequence). The CDR3 totals 12 residues. After removal of 11 bases from V and 4 bases from J, the junction contained 5 bases not matched to a gene.

The chain links TRBV10-1 to TRBJ1-6; possible D gene TRBD1, 5 bases. Trimming shortened V by 2 bases and J by 9 bases, and 17 bases separated the two germline ends. This CDR3 spans 16 amino acids. The germline gives CDR1 WNHNN, CDR2 SYGVQD (reference sequence). CDR3 coding DNA: TGCGCCAGCAGTGAGGGGTCGGCAGGGTCCGGTTCACCCCTCCACTTT. It is translated as CASSEGSAGSGSPLHF.

The chain uses TRBV7-8 and TRBJ2-3, with 8 positions matching TRBD2. The CDR3 is 14 residues long. Looked up from germline, CDR1 is SGHVS and CDR2 is FQNEAQ. Germline trimming cut 1 base from V and 5 bases from J; bases unmatched to any gene: 2. CDR3 region: CASSLEAGVDTQYF. Written as DNA, the CDR3 is TGTGCCAGCAGCTTAGAAGCGGGAGTAGATACGCAGTATTTT. The whole variable domain, remainder taken from reference TRBV7-8 and TRBJ2-3, is GAGVSQSPRYKVAKRGQDVALRCDPISGHVSLFWYQQALGQGPEFLTYFQNEAQLDKSGLPSDRFFAERPEGSVSTLKIQRTQQEDSAVYLCASSLEAGVDTQYFGPGTRLTVL.

V and J are TRBV9 and TRBJ1-2, with a possible D match to TRBD1 (5 bases). CDR3 length: 13 amino acids. Trimming pared 3 bases from V and 7 bases from J, leaving 13 bases between. Germline V gives CDR1 SGDLS, CDR2 YYNGEE. CDR3 nucleotides: TGTGCCAGCAGCGGAACAGGTTTTTCTGGCTACACCTTC. This gives the protein CASSGTGFSGYTF.

The V gene is TRBV6-6, the J gene TRBJ2-1, with a possible D match to TRBD2 (6 bases). Germline V gene lookup returns CDR1 MNHNY and CDR2 SVGAGI (reference sequence). The CDR3 sequence is 13 residues long. Trimming shortened V by 4 bases and J by 7 bases, and 11 bases separated the two germline ends. The CDR3 protein is CASSSGSWNEQFF. CDR3 in DNA: TGTGCCAGCAGTTCCGGGAGCTGGAATGAGCAGTTCTTC.

The chain recombines TRBV7-2 with TRBJ2-1; 8 nucleotides match TRBD2. The germline CDR1 and CDR2 sequences are SGHTA and FQGNSA. The J segment lost 7 bases and the V segment lost 1 base, leaving 9 bases of the junction unmatched. This CDR3 spans 16 amino acids. CDR3 sequence (DNA): TGTGCCAGCAGCTTAGTAGCCCTAGCGGGTGGGAATGAGCAGTTCTTC. Translation gives CASSLVALAGGNEQFF.

The chain employs TRBV15 and TRBJ2-5; D remains ambiguous. Trimming removed 0 bases at V and 3 bases at J, with 11 bases between. Per germline, CDR1 LNHNV and CDR2 YYDKDF (reference sequence). The CDR3 consists of 15 residues. The CDR3 nucleotides read TGTGCCACCAGCAGAGATGGAGCAGTAAAAGAGACCCAGTACTTC. Translation: CATSRDGAVKETQYF. The complete variable domain, with remaining parts taken from reference TRBV15 and TRBJ2-5, reads DAMVIQNPRYQVTQFGKPVTLSCSQTLNHNVMYWYQQKSSQAPKLLFHYYDKDFNNEADTPDNFQSRRPNTSFCFLDIRSPGLGDTAMYLCATSRDGAVKETQYFGPGTRLLVL.

This clone was counted a few times. The chain couples TRBV9 to TRBJ2-7, with 8 bases matching TRBD1. This CDR3 region has 16 residues. Germline V gives CDR1 SGDLS, CDR2 YYNGEE. With 4 bases clipped from V and 1 base from J, the junction kept 10 bases outside the gene matches. CDR3 DNA sequence: TGTGCCAGCAGCCCAAGTATTCAGGGGGCTTCCTACGAGCAGTACTTC. It is translated as CASSPSIQGASYEQYF.

This clone came up once. The rearrangement uses TRBV7-8 and TRBJ2-7; the D gene is possibly TRBD2 (5 bases). V was pared by 5 bases and J by 5 bases, with 19 bases between. The CDR3 contains 15 residues. CDR1 and CDR2 (germline): SGHVS, FQNEAQ. The CDR3 here is CASSVRPGDYDEQYF. CDR3 DNA sequence: TGTGCCAGCAGCGTCCGTCCAGGAGACTACGACGAGCAGTACTTC.

The chain is built from TRBV7-2 and TRBJ1-1; TRBD1 matches at 9 bases. Looked up from germline, CDR1 is SGHTA and CDR2 is FQGNSA. The CDR3 covers 16 residues. V trimming: 0 bases; J trimming: 3 bases; junction bases outside the gene matches: 5. The CDR3 region has the DNA TGTGCCAGCAGCTTAGCGGGACAGGGTTTGTACACTGAAGCTTTCTTT. Its protein product is CASSLAGQGLYTEAFF.

The gene calls are TRBV5-1 and TRBJ2-5, with TRBD1 matching 12 bases. CDR3 length: 13 residues. The V gene's germline CDR1 is SGHRS and CDR2 YFSETQ. V lost 5 bases and J lost 4; bases outside the gene matches: 0. As DNA, the CDR3 is TGCGCCAGCAGGGGACAGGGGGCAGAGACCCAGTACTTC. It translates to CASRGQGAETQYF.

The chain employs TRBV5-1 and TRBJ2-1, with 7 bases identical to TRBD1. From germline, CDR1 is SGHRS and CDR2 YFSETQ. The CDR3 runs 13 residues. V lost 3 bases, J lost 10 bases, and 7 bases stayed unmatched. The CDR3 reads CASSYRDSLEQFF. The CDR3 DNA follows: TGCGCCAGCAGCTACCGGGACAGCCTAGAGCAGTTCTTC.

This clone was counted once. This specimen includes other DNA sequences encoding the same CDR3. This sequence joins TRBV28 and TRBJ1-5, with no clear D. The CDR3 runs to 14 residues. CDR1 is MDHEN and CDR2 is SYDVKM in the germline V gene. V was cut by 5 bases and J by 7 bases, with 15 bases left in between. For the CDR3, the DNA is TGTGCCAGCAGTCAATCCACGGGTGGACAGCCCCAGCATTTT. Protein product: CASSQSTGGQPQHF.

This clone was observed at least ten times. The chain is built from TRBV7-9 and TRBJ2-5; the D gene is possibly TRBD1 (5 bases). The CDR3 spans 14 residues. CDR1 and CDR2 from the germline V gene are SEHNR and FQNEAQ (reference sequence). Trimming took off 2 bases at V and 5 bases at J, with 12 bases between the two ends. In nucleotides, the CDR3 is TGTGCCAGCAGCTTAAGGGCAGGGTGGGAGACCCAGTACTTC. It is translated as CASSLRAGWETQYF.